The clone carrying this T cell receptor (beta chain) was observed at least ten times. No antigen is known for it. This sample is drawn from a study of response to subunit inactivated influenza vaccine. Study-wide results and limits: Authors suggested seasonal influenza vaccinations each recruit few new T cells.

A single record per CDR3 protein comes from TCRdb applying MiXCR to the RT-PCR reads. In the table there are 400,000 to 550,000 distinct CDR3 sequences, over 25% of which are singletons. Trimming took 5 bases from V and 3 from J; bases not matched to a gene: 9. The CDR3 spans 15 residues. Germline assignment: CDR1 DFQATT and CDR2 SNEGSKA (reference sequence). This rearrangement joins TRBV20-1 to TRBJ2-7, with 11 bases lining up with TRBD1. The receptor was derived from a man aged 50 to 59 who received an inactivated influenza vaccine. The source was CD4+ T cells sorted from PBMCs, collected 5 days after vaccination. The DNA for the CDR3 is TGCAGTGCTGAAATTCGGGACAGGGGGTACTACGAGCAGTACTTC. Its protein is CSAEIRDRGYYEQYF.